The rows below give T cell receptor beta chains drawn from one sample of a study of blood T cell repertoires in COVID-19. Assay: immunoSEQ multiplex PCR; the TCRdb copy retains only in-frame clones and omits some. Counted here are 65,000 to 80,000 clones, 84% occurring once; the ten biggest clones make up approximately 12%. The sequenced sample was peripheral blood. Receptors originate from a human donor in a cohort sampled during active COVID-19. CDR3s include the opening cysteine and the closing phenylalanine or tryptophan. Each record gives: clone size, V gene, J gene, D gene, CDR3 protein, CDR3 DNA. D genes are given only for firm matches. Not all rows give a size; the values are once, few, many and, for expanded clones, a class.

few	TRBV2	TRBJ1-5	TRBD1	CASRRDRLGGYQPQHF	TGTGCCAGCAGAAGGGACAGGCTAGGCGGATATCAGCCCCAGCATTTT
-	TRBV28	TRBJ1-4	-	CASRTRATNEKLFF	TGTGCCAGCAGAACCCGGGCAACTAATGAAAAACTGTTTTTT
-	TRBV19	TRBJ1-3	TRBD1	CASRSTGGSGNTIYF	TGTGCCAGTAGATCAACAGGGGGCTCTGGAAACACCATATATTTT
-	TRBV2	TRBJ2-1	TRBD2	CASTLLTGGSGNEQFF	TGTGCCAGCACTCTACTTACGGGCGGGAGTGGCAATGAGCAGTTCTTC
-	TRBV18	TRBJ2-5	-	CASSPRYQETQYF	TGTGCCAGCTCACCTCGGTACCAAGAGACCCAGTACTTC
-	TRBV2	TRBJ2-3	-	CASSVSKDTQYF	TGTGCCAGCAGTGTTAGTAAAGATACGCAGTATTTT
-	TRBV10-3	TRBJ1-4	TRBD1	CATRPGTGEGNEKLFF	TGTGCCACCCGTCCCGGGACAGGGGAGGGTAATGAAAAACTGTTTTTT
-	TRBV5-4	TRBJ2-5	-	CASSLGGVTGQETQYF	TGTGCCAGCAGCTTGGGAGGTGTGACTGGGCAAGAGACCCAGTACTTC
once	TRBV7-2	TRBJ2-3	-	CASSSGLPSTDTQYF	TGTGCCAGCAGTTCCGGACTTCCTAGCACAGATACGCAGTATTTT
-	TRBV10-3	TRBJ1-2	TRBD1	CAISWTGSTLNYGYTF	TGTGCCATCAGTTGGACAGGGAGTACCCTTAACTATGGCTACACCTTC
-	TRBV19	TRBJ2-1	TRBD2	CASSIQSGSSYNEQFF	TGTGCCAGTAGTATACAGAGCGGGAGCTCCTACAATGAGCAGTTCTTC
-	TRBV7-8	TRBJ1-4	-	CASSLGREATNEKLFF	TGTGCCAGCAGCTTAGGTCGGGAGGCAACTAATGAAAAACTGTTTTTT
-	TRBV5-1	TRBJ1-2	-	CASSLDREGYGYTF	TGCGCCAGCAGCTTGGACAGGGAGGGCTATGGCTACACCTTC
-	TRBV19	TRBJ2-7	TRBD1	CASSARDRGIGEQYF	TGTGCCAGTAGTGCCCGGGACAGGGGGATCGGCGAGCAGTACTTC
-	TRBV4-1	TRBJ2-7	TRBD2	CASSRLAGGPYEQYF	TGCGCCAGCAGCCGACTAGCGGGGGGCCCCTACGAGCAGTACTTC
medium-sized	TRBV2	TRBJ2-3	TRBD2	CASSPLYDSGGAYGDTQYF	TGTGCCAGCAGTCCGTTATACGATAGCGGGGGGGCGTATGGAGATACGCAGTATTTT
-	TRBV9	TRBJ1-4	-	CASSPDRALGGEKLFF	TGTGCCAGCAGTCCCGATCGGGCCCTAGGGGGTGAAAAACTGTTTTTT
-	TRBV5-1	TRBJ2-7	TRBD2	CASSPGLAGQSRNYEQYF	TGCGCCAGCAGCCCCGGACTAGCGGGGCAATCTCGCAACTACGAGCAGTACTTC
-	TRBV6-2/TRBV6-3	TRBJ2-7	TRBD1	CASSYLQGPYEQYF	TGTGCCAGCAGTTACCTACAGGGGCCCTACGAGCAGTACTTC
few	TRBV19	TRBJ2-5	TRBD1	CASSSSRQGAGETQYF	TGTGCCAGTAGTTCAAGTCGCCAGGGGGCAGGGGAGACCCAGTACTTC
-	TRBV5-1	TRBJ1-2	TRBD1	CASSLTGDLAYGYTF	TGCGCCAGCAGCTTGACAGGGGACTTAGCCTATGGCTACACCTTC
few	TRBV4-2	TRBJ2-7	-	CASSPSDQGSEQYF	TGTGCCAGCAGCCCAAGTGACCAGGGATCCGAGCAGTACTTC
-	TRBV15	TRBJ2-7	TRBD1	CATSRGGQGSYEQYF	TGTGCCACCAGCAGAGGGGGACAGGGCTCCTACGAGCAGTACTTC
-	TRBV3-1/TRBV3-2	TRBJ2-6	TRBD1	CASSPRDSYSGANVLTF	TGTGCCAGCAGCCCCCGGGACAGCTACTCTGGGGCCAACGTCCTGACTTTC
once	TRBV11-2	TRBJ1-1	-	CASSLGTGRGDTEAFF	TGTGCCAGCAGCTTAGGCACGGGCCGGGGGGACACTGAAGCTTTCTTT
-	TRBV18	TRBJ1-3	TRBD1	CASSSDRAGNTIYF	TGTGCCAGCTCATCCGACAGGGCTGGAAACACCATATATTTT
-	TRBV5-1	TRBJ1-3	-	CASSLGAGRENTIYF	TGCGCCAGCAGCTTGGGTGCGGGACGGGAAAACACCATATATTTT
-	TRBV14	TRBJ1-1	TRBD1	CASSWDRRPGAEAFF	TGTGCCAGCAGCTGGGACAGGCGCCCAGGCGCTGAAGCTTTCTTT
-	TRBV9	TRBJ2-5	TRBD2	CASSPTGTREETQYF	TGTGCCAGCAGTCCAACCGGGACTAGGGAAGAGACCCAGTACTTC
few	TRBV30	TRBJ1-6	TRBD1	CAWSGQGRYVSPLHF	TGTGCCTGGAGTGGACAGGGGAGATATGTTTCACCCCTCCACTTT
-	TRBV6-5	TRBJ1-1	-	CASSYFRDTEAFF	TGTGCCAGCAGTTACTTTCGGGACACTGAAGCTTTCTTT
-	TRBV6-5	TRBJ2-3	-	CASSNVGDKKDTQYF	TGTGCCAGCAGTAACGTAGGGGACAAAAAAGATACGCAGTATTTT
few	TRBV27	TRBJ2-7	TRBD1	CASQRQGSSQYF	TGTGCCAGCCAGAGACAGGGGAGTTCGCAGTACTTC
once	TRBV15	TRBJ1-2	-	CATSREGRNYGYTF	TGTGCCACCAGCAGAGAGGGCAGGAACTATGGCTACACCTTC
once	TRBV27	TRBJ2-5	TRBD2	CASSARSGGVLIQTQYF	TGTGCCAGCAGTGCCCGTAGCGGGGGGGTTCTCATACAGACCCAGTACTTC
-	TRBV7-3	TRBJ2-7	TRBD2	CASSSREGSYEQYF	TGTGCCAGCAGCTCGCGGGAGGGGTCCTACGAGCAGTACTTC
-	TRBV7-2	TRBJ2-4	TRBD2	CASRSGGLAGDLKNIQYF	TGTGCCAGCAGATCTGGGGGACTAGCGGGGGACCTAAAAAACATTCAGTACTTC
-	TRBV5-1	TRBJ2-2	-	CASTRETGELFF	TGCGCCAGCACCCGTGAGACCGGGGAGCTGTTTTTT
-	TRBV4-2	TRBJ2-1	TRBD2	CASSQTSGGVSYNEQFF	TGTGCCAGCAGCCAGACTAGCGGGGGAGTGTCCTACAATGAGCAGTTCTTC
-	TRBV7-2	TRBJ2-1	TRBD2	CASSLIAGGLDNEQFF	TGTGCCAGCAGCTTAATTGCGGGGGGGCTAGACAATGAGCAGTTCTTC
-	TRBV7-2	TRBJ2-2	TRBD2	CASSTLTSGKVIGELFF	TGTGCCAGCAGCACACTGACTAGCGGGAAGGTGATCGGGGAGCTGTTTTTT
-	TRBV14	TRBJ2-6	-	CASSVGHSGANVLTF	TGTGCCAGCAGCGTGGGCCACTCTGGGGCCAACGTCCTGACTTTC
-	TRBV5-1	TRBJ1-2	TRBD1	CASSTGQGAGYGYTF	TGCGCCAGCAGCACCGGACAGGGGGCAGGCTATGGCTACACCTTC
-	TRBV27	TRBJ2-7	TRBD2	CASSSRGSGRAHEQYF	TGTGCCAGCAGTTCCCGGGGTAGCGGGAGGGCCCACGAGCAGTACTTC
-	TRBV27	TRBJ1-1	-	CASSFVVNTEAFF	TGTGCCAGCAGTTTTGTCGTTAACACTGAAGCTTTCTTT
-	TRBV5-1	TRBJ2-2	TRBD2	CASSSGLAGNTGELFF	TGCGCCAGCAGTTCCGGACTAGCGGGAAACACCGGGGAGCTGTTTTTT
once	TRBV10-3	TRBJ1-2	-	CAISESTVGYTF	TGCGCCATCAGTGAGAGTACGGTTGGCTACACCTTC